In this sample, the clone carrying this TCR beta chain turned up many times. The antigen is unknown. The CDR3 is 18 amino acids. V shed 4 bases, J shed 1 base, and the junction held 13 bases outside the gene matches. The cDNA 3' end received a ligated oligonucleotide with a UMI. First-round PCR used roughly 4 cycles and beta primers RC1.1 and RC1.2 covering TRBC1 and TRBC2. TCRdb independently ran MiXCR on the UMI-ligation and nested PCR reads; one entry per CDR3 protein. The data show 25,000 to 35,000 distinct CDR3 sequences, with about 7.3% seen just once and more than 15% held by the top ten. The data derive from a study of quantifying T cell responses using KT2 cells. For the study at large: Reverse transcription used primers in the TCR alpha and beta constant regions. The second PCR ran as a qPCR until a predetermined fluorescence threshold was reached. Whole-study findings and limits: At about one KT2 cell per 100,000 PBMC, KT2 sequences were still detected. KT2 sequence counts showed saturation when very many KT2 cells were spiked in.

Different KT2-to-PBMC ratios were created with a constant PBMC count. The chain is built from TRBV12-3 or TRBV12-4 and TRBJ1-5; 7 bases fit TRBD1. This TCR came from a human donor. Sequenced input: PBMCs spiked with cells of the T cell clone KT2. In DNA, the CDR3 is TGTGCCAGCAGTTCAGGGAGGGGGCGGCCGGAAAGCAATCAGCCCCAGCATTTT. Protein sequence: CASSSGRGRPESNQPQHF.